This entry lists 7 T cell receptor beta chains sequenced from one sample in a study of blood T cell repertoires in COVID-19. Repertoires were generated with immunoSEQ multiplex PCR, while TCRdb's copy carries only in-frame clones and drops some. The table has a few hundred thousand clones, around 87% seen once. Sequenced sample: PBMCs or T cells enriched from blood (not recorded which). The origin of the receptors is a man aged 40-49 years in a cohort exposed to, infected with or recovered from COVID-19 (not recorded which).

The J gene is TRBJ2-7, the V gene TRBV9; 14 bases fit TRBD2. V was pared by 4 bases and J by 3 bases, with 3 bases of the junction left unmatched. This CDR3 is 15 amino acids long. From germline, CDR1 is SGDLS and CDR2 YYNGEE. The CDR3 DNA is TGTGCCAGCAGCACTGGGACTAGCGGGAGCTACGAGCAGTACTTC. It codes for CASSTGTSGSYEQYF. Using reference TRBV9 and TRBJ2-7 for the parts outside the CDR3, the full variable domain is DSGVTQTPKHLITATGQRVTLRCSPRSGDLSVYWYQQSLDQGLQFLIQYYNGEERAKGNILERFSAQQFPDLHSELNLSSLELGDSALYFCASSTGTSGSYEQYFGPGTRLTVT.

The chain joins TRBV27 to TRBJ2-1; D may be TRBD1 (5 bases). Trimming took off 7 bases at V and 0 bases at J, with 13 bases between the two ends. This CDR3 has 15 residues. CDR1 and CDR2 from the germline V gene are MNHEY and SMNVEV (reference sequence). This chain's CDR3 is CASNPDSSSYNEQFF. The CDR3 DNA follows: TGTGCCAGCAATCCCGACAGTAGCTCCTACAATGAGCAGTTCTTC.

The rearrangement links TRBV7-9 to TRBJ2-3; a weak D match, TRBD2 (5 bases). The CDR3 has 14 amino acids. From germline, CDR1 is SEHNR and CDR2 FQNEAQ (reference sequence). V was pared by 5 bases and J by 1 base, with 10 bases between. The CDR3 spells CASSSSAGTDTQYF. CDR3 nucleotide sequence: TGTGCCAGCAGCAGTTCAGCGGGCACAGATACGCAGTATTTT.

CDR3 bases: TGTGCCAGCAGCCAAGTGAACACTATTTACGAGCAGTACTTC. Translating gives CASSQVNTIYEQYF. The J gene is TRBJ2-7, the V gene TRBV3-1 (or the pseudogene TRBV3-2); D gene ambiguous. V was shortened by 1 base and J by 4 bases, with 11 bases between the two germline ends. Germline CDR1 and CDR2: LGHDT and YNNKEL (reference sequence). The CDR3 is 14 amino acids.

The gene calls are TRBV7-8 and TRBJ2-7; unclear D gene. V shed 2 bases and J shed 6 bases, with 11 bases lying between them. CDR3 size: 13 residues. Germline V gene sequence: CDR1 SGHVS, CDR2 FQNEAQ. For the CDR3, the DNA is TGTGCCAGCAGCTTATGGCCCCCGTCCGAGCAGTACTTC. This sequence encodes CASSLWPPSEQYF.

This chain joins TRBV30 and TRBJ1-1; TRBD1 aligns across 8 bases. Germline CDR1 and CDR2: GTSNPN and SVGIG (reference sequence). The CDR3 runs to 14 residues. V shed 2 bases, J shed 1 base, and the junction held 3 bases outside the gene matches. The CDR3 loop is CAWSHGTGNTEAFF. CDR3 DNA sequence: TGTGCCTGGAGTCATGGGACAGGGAACACTGAAGCTTTCTTT.

A few counts support this clone. The chain employs TRBV6-5 and TRBJ2-2, with TRBD2 identical over 11 bases. The J segment lost 4 bases and the V segment lost 5 bases, leaving 3 bases of the junction unmatched. Germline CDR1 is MNHEY and CDR2 is SVGAGI. This CDR3 is built from 15 residues. Written as DNA, the CDR3 is TGTGCCAGCAGTCGCGGACTAGCGGGCACCGGGGAGCTGTTTTTT. Its protein product is CASSRGLAGTGELFF.